The rows below give T cell receptor beta chains drawn from one sample of a study of blood T cell repertoires in COVID-19. Libraries were prepared by immunoSEQ multiplex PCR; TCRdb keeps only in-frame clonotypes and omits some of them. The data show 100,000 to 120,000 clones, about 87% seen once. Material for sequencing was peripheral blood. The receptors were gathered from a woman between 50 and 59 years old with acute or convalescent COVID-19. The CDR3 runs from the conserved cysteine through the conserved F or W. Each record gives: D gene, V gene, clone size, J gene, CDR3 protein, CDR3 DNA. D genes are given only for firm matches. Where a row states a size, it is once, few, many or the class of an expanded clone; other rows omit it.

d_call: NA; v_call: TRBV11-3; clone_size: NA; j_call: TRBJ1-1; cdr3_aa: CASSSRDEAFF; cdr3_nt: TGTGCCAGCAGCTCCAGGGATGAAGCTTTCTTT
d_call: TRBD1; v_call: TRBV10-3; clone_size: NA; j_call: TRBJ2-7; cdr3_aa: CAISDPDRGQGYEQYF; cdr3_nt: TGTGCCATCAGTGACCCGGACAGGGGGCAAGGATACGAGCAGTACTTC
d_call: TRBD1; v_call: TRBV2; clone_size: NA; j_call: TRBJ1-2; cdr3_aa: CASSLQGAGYTF; cdr3_nt: TGTGCCAGCAGTCTACAGGGGGCTGGCTACACCTTC
d_call: TRBD1; v_call: TRBV7-2; clone_size: NA; j_call: TRBJ2-7; cdr3_aa: CASSLRDRVYEQYF; cdr3_nt: TGTGCCAGCAGCCTCCGGGACAGGGTGTACGAGCAGTACTTC
d_call: NA; v_call: TRBV11-2; clone_size: NA; j_call: TRBJ2-5; cdr3_aa: CASSSYSLLLQETQYF; cdr3_nt: TGTGCCAGCAGCTCCTACTCCCTTCTATTGCAAGAGACCCAGTACTTC
d_call: TRBD1; v_call: TRBV19; clone_size: NA; j_call: TRBJ2-7; cdr3_aa: CASSIGQGFSYEQYF; cdr3_nt: TGTGCCAGTAGTATAGGACAGGGTTTTTCCTACGAGCAGTACTTC
d_call: TRBD1; v_call: TRBV6-5; clone_size: NA; j_call: TRBJ1-2; cdr3_aa: CASSYGAQGRGGYTF; cdr3_nt: TGTGCCAGCAGTTATGGGGCACAGGGGCGGGGTGGCTACACCTTC
d_call: TRBD1; v_call: TRBV5-1; clone_size: once; j_call: TRBJ1-1; cdr3_aa: CASSFGEDRGLREAFF; cdr3_nt: TGCGCCAGCAGCTTCGGAGAGGACAGGGGGCTGAGAGAAGCTTTCTTT
d_call: NA; v_call: TRBV30; clone_size: NA; j_call: TRBJ1-5; cdr3_aa: CAWSVGQGSNQPQHF; cdr3_nt: TGTGCCTGGAGTGTAGGGCAGGGCAGCAATCAGCCCCAGCATTTT
d_call: TRBD2; v_call: TRBV5-4; clone_size: NA; j_call: TRBJ2-3; cdr3_aa: CASSARVAGGAVDTQYF; cdr3_nt: TGTGCCAGCAGCGCTCGGGTAGCGGGGGGGGCGGTAGATACGCAGTATTTT
d_call: TRBD1; v_call: TRBV5-1; clone_size: NA; j_call: TRBJ1-2; cdr3_aa: CASRRQGKDGYTF; cdr3_nt: TGCGCCAGCAGGAGACAGGGTAAGGATGGCTACACCTTC
d_call: TRBD2; v_call: TRBV19; clone_size: NA; j_call: TRBJ2-7; cdr3_aa: CASSHWGLAGLYEQYF; cdr3_nt: TGTGCCAGTAGTCACTGGGGACTAGCGGGACTATACGAGCAGTACTTC
d_call: TRBD2; v_call: TRBV7-2; clone_size: NA; j_call: TRBJ2-1; cdr3_aa: CASSPGLAGVIEQFF; cdr3_nt: TGTGCCAGCAGCCCTGGACTAGCGGGAGTCATTGAGCAGTTCTTC
d_call: NA; v_call: TRBV6-5; clone_size: few; j_call: TRBJ2-3; cdr3_aa: CASSLGQSTDTQYF; cdr3_nt: TGTGCCAGCAGCCTCGGACAGAGCACAGATACGCAGTATTTT
d_call: NA; v_call: TRBV24-1; clone_size: once; j_call: TRBJ2-4; cdr3_aa: CATSDSGSQDIQYF; cdr3_nt: TGTGCCACCAGTGATTCAGGCAGCCAGGACATTCAGTACTTC
d_call: TRBD1; v_call: TRBV28; clone_size: NA; j_call: TRBJ1-3; cdr3_aa: CASYGLPGGLSGNTIYF; cdr3_nt: TGTGCCTCCTACGGGCTTCCAGGGGGTTTGTCTGGAAACACCATATATTTT
d_call: TRBD2; v_call: TRBV3-1/TRBV3-2; clone_size: NA; j_call: TRBJ2-5; cdr3_aa: CASSQEAGGGETQYF; cdr3_nt: TGTGCCAGCAGCCAAGAGGCGGGAGGAGGGGAGACCCAGTACTTC
d_call: NA; v_call: TRBV7-9; clone_size: NA; j_call: TRBJ2-7; cdr3_aa: CASSSQGARGEQYF; cdr3_nt: TGTGCCAGCAGCTCACAGGGTGCTAGAGGCGAGCAGTACTTC
d_call: NA; v_call: TRBV21-1; clone_size: once; j_call: TRBJ2-1; cdr3_aa: CAKGAYSYNEQFF; cdr3_nt: TGTGCCAAAGGGGCTTACTCCTACAATGAGCAGTTCTTC
d_call: NA; v_call: TRBV5-1; clone_size: NA; j_call: TRBJ2-2; cdr3_aa: CASSLPRTGELFF; cdr3_nt: TGCGCCAGCAGCCTGCCTCGGACCGGGGAGCTGTTTTTT
d_call: NA; v_call: TRBV4-1; clone_size: NA; j_call: TRBJ2-1; cdr3_aa: CASSLVGQGGERSYNEQFF; cdr3_nt: TGCGCCAGCAGCCTTGTAGGACAGGGAGGGGAGAGGTCCTACAATGAGCAGTTCTTC
d_call: NA; v_call: TRBV5-6; clone_size: NA; j_call: TRBJ1-1; cdr3_aa: CASSLTGYTEAFF; cdr3_nt: TGTGCCAGCAGTCTCACAGGGTACACTGAAGCTTTCTTT
d_call: TRBD2; v_call: TRBV5-4; clone_size: NA; j_call: TRBJ2-5; cdr3_aa: CASSLFSGGQETQYF; cdr3_nt: TGTGCCAGCAGCTTATTTTCGGGGGGACAAGAGACCCAGTACTTC
d_call: TRBD2; v_call: TRBV3-1/TRBV3-2; clone_size: once; j_call: TRBJ2-1; cdr3_aa: CASSRRTSGQGNEQFF; cdr3_nt: TGTGCCAGCAGCCGTCGGACTAGCGGCCAAGGTAATGAGCAGTTCTTC
d_call: TRBD2; v_call: TRBV7-9; clone_size: NA; j_call: TRBJ2-7; cdr3_aa: CASSPTSGRKPYEQYF; cdr3_nt: TGTGCCAGCAGCCCCACTAGCGGGAGGAAACCCTACGAGCAGTACTTC
d_call: NA; v_call: TRBV3-1/TRBV3-2; clone_size: NA; j_call: TRBJ2-5; cdr3_aa: CASSQVRETQYF; cdr3_nt: TGTGCCAGCAGCCAAGTTCGAGAGACCCAGTACTTC
d_call: NA; v_call: TRBV19; clone_size: NA; j_call: TRBJ2-2; cdr3_aa: CASQRQTSNTGELFF; cdr3_nt: TGTGCCTCCCAACGACAGACCTCGAACACCGGGGAGCTGTTTTTT
d_call: NA; v_call: TRBV3-1/TRBV3-2; clone_size: NA; j_call: TRBJ1-6; cdr3_aa: CASTQRETSPLHF; cdr3_nt: TGTGCCAGCACTCAGCGGGAGACATCACCCCTCCACTTT
d_call: NA; v_call: TRBV12-3/TRBV12-4; clone_size: NA; j_call: TRBJ2-7; cdr3_aa: CASSLQREQYF; cdr3_nt: TGTGCCAGCAGTTTACAGCGCGAGCAGTACTTC
d_call: TRBD2; v_call: TRBV7-6; clone_size: NA; j_call: TRBJ2-2; cdr3_aa: CASSFPPSSGRRNTGELFF; cdr3_nt: TGTGCCAGCAGCTTCCCCCCAAGTAGCGGGAGGCGGAACACCGGGGAGCTGTTTTTT
d_call: NA; v_call: TRBV24-1; clone_size: NA; j_call: TRBJ2-3; cdr3_aa: CATSRGSADTQYF; cdr3_nt: TGTGCCACCAGTAGGGGGAGCGCAGATACGCAGTATTTT